The rows below give T cell receptor beta chains drawn from one sample of a study of molecular identifiers for immune sequencing clone quantification. TCRdb called the PCR reads again in MiXCR, with one record for every CDR3 protein. This repertoire shows about 640,000 distinct CDR3 sequences, around 20% found once; its top ten account for about 0.9%. Input material: naive CD8+ T cells from blood, with Jurkat cell RNA spiked in. The receptors were sampled from a human donor in good health. Some libraries in this study had Jurkat cell RNA spiked in. Both conserved end residues are part of each CDR3. Fields, in order: clone size, V gene, J gene, D gene, CDR3 DNA, CDR3 protein. D genes are given only for firm matches. Clone size, where shown, is once, few, many, or a class for clones that have expanded.

>many|TRBV5-1|TRBJ1-1|TRBD1
TGCGCCAGCAGCTGGATACAGGGGCAGAACACTGAAGCTTTCTTT
CASSWIQGQNTEAFF
>many|TRBV20-1|TRBJ2-4|.
TGCAGTGCTAGAGATTCAGGGGCGGCAAACATTCAGTACTTC
CSARDSGAANIQYF
>many|TRBV21-1|TRBJ2-3|.
TGTGCCAGCAGCTTCGGTGGAATCACAGATACGCAGTATTTT
CASSFGGITDTQYF
>few|TRBV24-1|TRBJ2-3|.
TGTACCACCAGTGGAGGACGGAGCACAGATACGCAGTATTTT
CTTSGGRSTDTQYF
>many|TRBV6-5|TRBJ2-7|.
TGTGCCAGCAATGGACCCTCTGGGCAGTACTTC
CASNGPSGQYF
>.|TRBV30|TRBJ1-6|.
TGTGCCTGGAGTTCGGTGAGGATACGGTCACCCCTCCACTTT
CAWSSVRIRSPLHF
>many|TRBV7-6|TRBJ2-5|.
TGTGCCAGCAGCTTGAGCGTAGAGGGGTTAGAGACCCAGTACTTC
CASSLSVEGLETQYF
>few|TRBV7-7|TRBJ2-5|.
TGTGCTAGCAGCCGATCCGGGACGGGGGAGACCCAGTACTTC
CASSRSGTGETQYF
>.|TRBV9|TRBJ2-1|TRBD1
TGTGCCAGCGCATACCGGACAGGGGCCGGGTACAATGAGCAGTTCTTC
CASAYRTGAGYNEQFF
>.|TRBV19|TRBJ2-7|TRBD2
TGTGCCAGTAGTATATTCGGACTAGCCGAGCGGTACTTC
CASSIFGLAERYF